This passage covers 10 T cell receptor beta chains from one sample sequenced in a study of early T cells in non-severe SARS-CoV-2 infection. TCRdb reanalysed the 5' RACE reads using MiXCR and keeps one entry per CDR3 protein. The data show 40,000 to 50,000 distinct CDR3 sequences, with 11% seen just once and less than 25% held by the top ten. Sequencing was done on a sample of whole blood. All receptors come from an adult who was a healthcare worker with PCR-confirmed SARS-CoV-2 infection or an uninfected control (not recorded which).

This clonotype was detected many times. The rearrangement joins TRBV6-2 or TRBV6-3 to TRBJ1-2; no definite D call. The germline CDR1 and CDR2 sequences are MNHEY and SVGEGT. V was trimmed by 6 bases and J by 7 bases, leaving 6 bases between them. CDR3 length: 10 amino acids. CDR3 nucleotides: TGTGCCAGCAGGGATGTTGGCTACACCTTC. This codes for CASRDVGYTF.

The chain links TRBV28 to TRBJ1-3, with 7 bases matching TRBD1. The trim removed 3 bases at V and 2 bases at J, leaving 7 bases unmatched. The CDR3 totals 16 residues. Germline V gene lookup returns CDR1 MDHEN and CDR2 SYDVKM. Written as DNA, the CDR3 is TGTGCCAGCAGTTTTCCCCAGGGGGAAGCTGGAAACACCATATATTTT. Amino acids: CASSFPQGEAGNTIYF.

This clonotype has only a few counts. This sequence joins TRBV28 and TRBJ2-4; maybe TRBD1 (5 bases). CDR1 is MDHEN and CDR2 is SYDVKM in the germline V gene. V shed 6 bases and J shed 0 bases, with 9 bases lying between them. The CDR3 extends over 14 amino acids. CDR3 nucleotide sequence: TGTGCCAGCAGCCAGGACAAAGCCAAAAACATTCAGTACTTC. This translates into CASSQDKAKNIQYF.

The V and J genes are TRBV12-3 or TRBV12-4 and TRBJ1-3, with 7 bases aligning to TRBD1. The CDR3 has 14 residues. Trimming at V came to 6 bases and at J to 1 base, leaving 3 bases not matched to a gene. The CDR3 loop reads CASSTGVSGNTIYF. The CDR3 DNA is TGTGCCAGCAGCACAGGGGTGTCTGGAAACACCATATATTTT.

This CDR3 is CASSLVGTGDDTQYF. In nucleotides, the CDR3 is TGTGCCAGCAGCTTAGTGGGGACAGGGGATGATACGCAGTATTTT. The V and J genes are TRBV7-2 and TRBJ2-3; 10 bases agree with TRBD1. The germline V gene encodes CDR1 SGHTA and CDR2 FQGNSA. This CDR3 region has 15 residues. With V trimmed by 1 base and J by 6 bases, 4 bases remained unmatched.

The chain combines TRBV20-1 with TRBJ1-5, with TRBD1 as a possible D gene (5 bases). Germline V gene lookup returns CDR1 DFQATT and CDR2 SNEGSKA (reference sequence). V lost 0 bases and J lost 2, with 11 bases in between. This CDR3 comprises 15 residues. CDR3 in DNA: TGCAGTGCTAGAGATTTCAGCAGGGGCAATCAGCCCCAGCATTTT. Protein sequence: CSARDFSRGNQPQHF.

This clonotype appeared many times. The chain is built from TRBV7-8 and TRBJ2-4, with unresolved D. V lost 4 bases and J lost 0, with 16 bases in between. CDR1 is SGHVS and CDR2 is FQNEAQ in the germline V gene. The CDR3 is 17 amino acids. CDR3 nucleotide sequence: TGTGCCAGCAGCTCCTCTCCCATCCGGCGAGCCAAAAACATTCAGTACTTC. Its translation: CASSSSPIRRAKNIQYF. Using reference TRBV7-8 and TRBJ2-4 for the parts outside the CDR3, the full variable domain is GAGVSQSPRYKVAKRGQDVALRCDPISGHVSLFWYQQALGQGPEFLTYFQNEAQLDKSGLPSDRFFAERPEGSVSTLKIQRTQQEDSAVYLCASSSSPIRRAKNIQYFGAGTRLSVL.

This clonotype was found a few times. The chain recombines TRBV18 with TRBJ2-5; no clear D gene. The CDR3 runs to 15 residues. With 2 bases removed from V and 2 bases from J, the gap between germline ends came to 12 bases. In germline, CDR1 is KGHSH, CDR2 LQKENI. The CDR3 DNA sequence: TGTGCCAGCTCACCATTATCCGGAAAACAAGAGACCCAGTACTTC. Its translation: CASSPLSGKQETQYF. The variable domain in full, completed from reference TRBV18 and TRBJ2-5, reads NAGVMQNPRHLVRRRGQEARLRCSPMKGHSHVYWYRQLPEEGLKFMVYLQKENIIDESGMPKERFSAEFPKEGPSILRIQQVVRGDSAAYFCASSPLSGKQETQYFGPGTRLLVL.

This clonotype was counted only a few times. This chain joins TRBV20-1 and TRBJ2-2, with 8 bases that match TRBD1. J gave up 1 base and V 6 bases, and 4 bases lay outside the gene matches. This CDR3 region has 14 residues. CDR1 and CDR2 (germline): DFQATT, SNEGSKA (reference sequence). The CDR3 is CSATDRVNTGELFF. CDR3 bases: TGCAGTGCCACGGACAGGGTGAACACCGGGGAGCTGTTTTTT.

The chain uses TRBV28 and TRBJ2-6; 7 nucleotides match TRBD1. There are 15 residues in the CDR3. Germline loops: CDR1 MDHEN, CDR2 SYDVKM. J gave up 0 bases and V 5 bases, and 1 base lay outside the gene matches. The CDR3, as DNA: TGTGCCAGCAGTCCAGGGGGCTCTGGGGCCAACGTCCTGACTTTC. This encodes CASSPGGSGANVLTF.